This T cell receptor (beta chain) is drawn from a study of blood T cells in healthy people across ages. General study findings and limits: Correlation between TCR beta diversity and naive T cell percentage was strong.

The authors ran a second PCR of about 6 to 11 cycles using a sample-barcoded 5' primer and a J-beta primer mix. Using its own MiXCR run on the 5' RACE reads, TCRdb lists one record per CDR3 protein. The repertoire holds some 1.5 million distinct CDR3 sequences, with under 30% as singletons. Germline V gives CDR1 LGHDT, CDR2 YNNKEL (reference sequence). With 3 bases removed from V and 7 bases from J, the gap between germline ends came to 9 bases. The CDR3 extends over 12 amino acids. This clonotype was counted ten times or more. Its specificity is unknown. Healthy Caucasians from Russia aged roughly 6 to 90 served as donors. PBMCs numbering at least 6.5 million were isolated per sample. The extraction recovered at least 5.5 micrograms of total RNA per sample.

The chain carries TRBV3-1 and TRBJ1-2; the D is unclear. The source of this sequence is a woman aged 25 to 39 in good health. Specimen: blood. The CDR3 sequence is CASSHRESGYTF. For the CDR3, the DNA is TGTGCCAGCAGCCACCGGGAGAGTGGCTACACCTTC.